This is a list of T cell receptor beta chains from one sample in a study of vaccination effects on CD4 cells after COVID-19. The data were produced by immunoSEQ multiplex PCR, yet TCRdb's version contains in-frame clones alone and is incomplete. In the table there are approximately 58,000 clones, over 60% of which are singletons. These TCRs' antigens remain unknown. Sequenced here: CD4+ T cells from PBMCs cultured without peptide, sampled before COVID-19 vaccination. The source of these receptors is a human donor who received a COVID-19 vaccine. Both conserved end residues are trimmed from each CDR3.

v_call	cdr3_aa
TRBV30	AWRDSGGDDEQF
TRBV5-8	ASSLVQHSNQPQH
TRBV6-2/TRBV6-3	ASSATGFNEQF
TRBV19	ASRPGGRGYDYGYT
TRBV12-3/TRBV12-4	ASSDQGYGYT
TRBV3-1/TRBV3-2	ASSPRGGLSGNTIY
TRBV15	ATSRGTGAVDTQY
TRBV6-1	ASSEGNTGELF
TRBV11-2	ASSLVLVPTQY
TRBV6-5	ASSYSEAPRGYT
TRBV6-6	ASSLASGGATDTQY
TRBV7-3	ASSQGTGAQY
TRBV10-2	ASSSGTGAPAVTEAF
TRBV5-1	ASSRQVQETQY
TRBV11-2	ASSLGF
TRBV30	AWTGMGLAGGPAQY
TRBV25-1	ASSGGGPPDNSPLH
TRBV24-1	ATSDTMDRGNTIY
TRBV15	ATSRVAGTGTEAF
TRBV7-8	ASSLSKGYQETQY
TRBV2	ASRLSGGAIDGELF
TRBV19	ASSRDRGRFDRNQPQH
TRBV18	ASSPRTGDNQPQH
TRBV20-1	SASSVGGNIYNEQF
TRBV7-9	ASSTEGETQY
TRBV7-2	ASSFRSVGDTQY
TRBV7-2	ASSPGGLAGIDTQY
TRBV24-1	ATSDRSGPPNQY
TRBV24-1	ATSAQGGYGYT
TRBV6-2/TRBV6-3	ASSLRNEKLF
TRBV5-8	ASSLGAVYNEQF
TRBV19	ASSTYRDSGELF
TRBV7-2	ASSTTGGALNTEAF
TRBV30	AWKDAGKTQY
TRBV24-1	ATSDLMGTDTQY
TRBV5-1	ASNEDNEQF
TRBV15	ATSRDLGPNYGYT
TRBV21-1	ASSKVGDLNEKLF
TRBV2	ASAVETQY
TRBV7-7	ASSLGGTGANVLT
TRBV10-3	AIMDSRPLTDTQY
TRBV3-1/TRBV3-2	ASSQEWALPGEAF
TRBV7-2	ASSSRTATNQPQH
TRBV7-2	ASSHGTVNEQF
TRBV7-2	ASSLVQGAHYGYT
TRBV24-1	ATSDSQWSSGANVLT
TRBV19	ASSPGQGANTGELF
TRBV7-2	ASSPAGVTISTDTQY
TRBV18	ASSPGQANTGELF
TRBV6-6	ASSWTGTGTLGD
TRBV11-2	ASSFRTSADYNEQF
TRBV5-1	ASSLGVVEQTQY
TRBV7-3	ASSLGNEQF